The 26 T cell receptor beta chains below come from one sample, sequenced in a study of beta chain features in type 1 diabetes (dated by TCRdb to about 2018). Library preparation was by the immunoSEQ multiplex PCR assay. All of the isolated RNA was reverse transcribed with the High Capacity cDNA Reverse Transcription Kit, so expressed TCRB transcripts were sequenced. TCRdb holds this immuneACCESS table with in-frame rearrangements only. Some clones are missing; in checked studies, unresolved V genes explain under half, and the rest has no known cause. A total of roughly 500,000 clones appear in this sample, around 30% of them only once. Around 0.065% of the sample comes from the top ten. Source material: naive CD4+ T cells from blood. According to the study, the label for this sample's cell subset or site signals: true naive CD4+ T cells. The receptors were gathered from a man aged 18 to 29 in good health.

The rearrangement joins TRBV4-3 to TRBJ2-7; 13 nucleotides line up with TRBD2. V dropped 5 bases and J dropped 4; count of bases not matched to a gene: 11. Germline assignment: CDR1 LGHNA and CDR2 YSLEER. The CDR3 runs to 17 residues. The CDR3 nucleotides are TGCGCCAGCAGCTCGATTACGGGACTAGCGGGGAGGTACGAGCAGTACTTC. As protein: CASSSITGLAGRYEQYF.

There are a few counts of this clone. The chain links TRBV30 to TRBJ1-1, with D possibly matching TRBD1 (6 bases). Germline CDR1 and CDR2: GTSNPN and SVGIG (reference sequence). The CDR3 is 13 amino acids. The DNA for the CDR3 is TGTGCTGGGAGGTGGCAGGGGCCCCCTGAAGCTTTCTTT. This translates into CAGRWQGPPEAFF.

The genes are TRBV11-3 and TRBJ2-7; D is unresolved. This CDR3 region has 12 residues. V lost 4 bases, J lost 4 bases, and 8 bases lay in between. The germline gives CDR1 SGHNT, CDR2 YENEEA. The chain's CDR3 is CASSSGPYEQYF. The CDR3 DNA sequence: TGTGCCAGCAGCTCCGGGCCGTACGAGCAGTACTTC.

In nucleotides, the CDR3 is TGCAGCGTTGTCCCGGGACTAGTTTACGAGCAGTTCTTC. Translating gives CSVVPGLVYEQFF. The V call is TRBV29-1, the J call TRBJ2-1; 8 bases map to TRBD2. The CDR3 sequence is 13 residues long. Germline CDR1 SQVTM, CDR2 ANQGSEA. V was pared by 4 bases and J by 10 bases, with 9 bases of the junction left unmatched.

Only a few counts were recorded for this clone. This chain connects TRBV5-6 to TRBJ2-5; D call uncertain. V was clipped by 2 bases and J by 5 bases, with 10 bases between them. Looked up from germline, CDR1 is SGHDT and CDR2 is YYEEEE. There are 13 residues in the CDR3. The CDR3 loop is CASSLVESETQYF. The CDR3 DNA reads as TGTGCCAGCAGCTTAGTGGAATCGGAGACCCAGTACTTC.

The chain uses TRBV30 and TRBJ2-3, with D hard to call. V was trimmed by 2 bases and J by 2 bases, leaving 8 bases between them. This CDR3 spans 13 amino acids. CDR1 and CDR2 (germline): GTSNPN, SVGIG (reference sequence). CDR3 protein: CAWSLRFTDTQYF. The DNA for the CDR3 is TGTGCCTGGAGTTTACGGTTCACAGATACGCAGTATTTT.

This clone was counted a few times. The gene calls are TRBV5-6 and TRBJ2-3; tentative D call: TRBD2 (5 bases). The ends were cut back, 4 bases at V and 5 bases at J, with 11 bases in the middle. Looked up from germline, CDR1 is SGHDT and CDR2 is YYEEEE. The CDR3 extends over 13 amino acids. The CDR3 DNA sequence: TGTGCCAGCAGCCGAACTAGGCTAGATACGCAGTATTTT. Translation: CASSRTRLDTQYF.

This chain connects TRBV29-1 to TRBJ1-4; D is possibly TRBD1 (5 bases). V lost 7 bases and J 7 bases, leaving 16 bases between the germline ends. Germline loops: CDR1 SQVTM, CDR2 ANQGSEA. This CDR3 region has 13 residues. The CDR3 loop is CSGLGGGGEKLFF. Here the CDR3 DNA reads TGCAGCGGCCTAGGCGGGGGTGGTGAAAAACTGTTTTTT.

The chain links TRBV5-1 to TRBJ2-1; TRBD1 matches 7 bases. Germline V lookup: CDR1 SGHRS, CDR2 YFSETQ. The length of the CDR3 is 13 residues. V shed 5 bases, J shed 5 bases, and the junction held 4 bases outside the gene matches. The CDR3 sequence: CASSLTGNNEQFF. CDR3 DNA: TGCGCCAGCAGTTTGACAGGGAACAATGAGCAGTTCTTC. Complete variable domain (other parts from reference TRBV5-1 and TRBJ2-1): KAGVTQTPRYLIKTRGQQVTLSCSPISGHRSVSWYQQTPGQGLQFLFEYFSETQRNKGNFPGRFSGRQFSNSRSEMNVSTLELGDSALYLCASSLTGNNEQFFGPGTRLTVL.

The chain has TRBV5-1 and TRBJ1-1, with TRBD1 matching 8 bases. The CDR3 contains 13 residues. In germline, CDR1 is SGHRS, CDR2 YFSETQ. V was pared by 1 base and J by 7 bases, with 3 bases of the junction left unmatched. The CDR3: CASSLRTGGEAFF. Here the CDR3 DNA reads TGCGCCAGCAGCTTGAGAACAGGGGGTGAAGCTTTCTTT.

This clone was counted a few times. V and J are TRBV25-1 and TRBJ2-5; TRBD2 might be the D (5 bases). The CDR3 runs to 14 residues. CDR1 is MGHDK and CDR2 is SYGVNS in the germline V gene. The V end lost 2 bases, the J end lost 4 bases, and 11 bases lay between the germline ends. The CDR3 nucleotides are TGTGCCAGCAGTGAAAGCCTAGCTGTAGAGACCCAGTACTTC. Protein product: CASSESLAVETQYF.

As regards this clone: Different DNA sequences within this sample yield the same CDR3. The chain carries TRBV19 and TRBJ2-1, with D perhaps TRBD2 (6 bases). The CDR3 covers 13 residues. The V and J ends lost 3 bases and 4 bases respectively, with 7 bases between them. The V gene's germline CDR1 is LNHDA and CDR2 SQIVND (reference sequence). This CDR3 is CASSIGTYNEQFF. As DNA, the CDR3 is TGTGCCAGTAGTATCGGGACTTACAATGAGCAGTTCTTC.

V is TRBV7-9 and J is TRBJ2-1, with 8 bases identical to TRBD2. Trimming took 4 bases from V and 4 from J; bases not matched to a gene: 6. Germline-derived CDR1 and CDR2 are SEHNR and FQNEAQ (reference sequence). The CDR3 is 15 amino acids. CDR3: CASSYLSGTYNEQFF. CDR3 nucleotides: TGTGCCAGCAGCTATCTTAGCGGGACGTACAATGAGCAGTTCTTC. The full variable domain, its missing parts supplied by reference TRBV7-9 and TRBJ2-1, is DTGVSQNPRHKITKRGQNVTFRCDPISEHNRLYWYRQTLGQGPEFLTYFQNEAQLEKSRLLSDRFSAERPKGSFSTLEIQRTEQGDSAMYLCASSYLSGTYNEQFFGPGTRLTVL.

This clone was seen a handful of times. The V gene is TRBV29-1, the J gene TRBJ2-5; TRBD1 agrees at 11 bases. After removal of 6 bases from V and 4 bases from J, the junction contained 10 bases not matched to a gene. Germline CDR1 SQVTM, CDR2 ANQGSEA. The CDR3 has 15 residues. CDR3 sequence: CSVGDTGTGGETQYF. Here the CDR3 DNA reads TGCAGCGTGGGCGATACCGGGACAGGGGGAGAGACCCAGTACTTC.

The genes are TRBV18 and TRBJ2-4; perhaps TRBD2 as D (6 bases). With 6 bases removed from V and 4 bases from J, the gap between germline ends came to 16 bases. CDR3 length: 15 residues. Looked up from germline, CDR1 is KGHSH and CDR2 is LQKENI. The CDR3 DNA sequence: TGTGCCAGCTCCCCTATAATAGGGACTAAAAACATTCAGTACTTC. Translating gives CASSPIIGTKNIQYF.

This clone was counted a few times. The chain combines TRBV14 with TRBJ2-1; unclear D gene. There are 14 residues in the CDR3. The V end lost 1 base, the J end lost 1 base, and 5 bases lay between the germline ends. CDR1 SGHDN and CDR2 FVKESK come from the germline V gene. The DNA of the CDR3 is TGTGCCAGCAGCCAAGGGGGTTCCTACAATGAGCAGTTCTTC. Translated, it gives CASSQGGSYNEQFF.

J is TRBJ2-5 and V is TRBV30; D possibly corresponds to TRBD2 (5 bases). CDR1 is GTSNPN and CDR2 is SVGIG in the germline V gene (reference sequence). CDR3 size: 12 residues. V lost 1 base to trimming and J lost 3 bases, with 6 bases between them. In nucleotides, the CDR3 is TGTGCCTGGAGTGAGAGGGAAGAGACCCAGTACTTC. Protein sequence: CAWSEREETQYF.

This clone has a handful of counts. The rearrangement links TRBV2 to TRBJ2-7; perhaps D is TRBD1 or TRBD2 (5 bases each). Germline CDR1 is SNHLY and CDR2 is FYNNEI. Trimming took 10 bases from V and 2 from J, leaving 15 bases between them. This CDR3 comprises 13 residues. The CDR3 protein is CATVRDPTYEQYF. The CDR3 DNA reads TGTGCCACGGTCCGGGACCCCACCTACGAGCAGTACTTC.

The count of this clone is one. The rearrangement links TRBV30 to TRBJ2-5; D possibly corresponds to TRBD2 (5 bases). CDR1 GTSNPN and CDR2 SVGIG come from the germline V gene (reference sequence). V was shortened by 0 bases and J by 2 bases, with 7 bases between the two germline ends. The CDR3 extends over 13 amino acids. CDR3 residues: CAWSVLVQETQYF. For the CDR3, the DNA is TGTGCCTGGAGTGTACTAGTACAAGAGACCCAGTACTTC. Complete variable domain (other parts from reference TRBV30 and TRBJ2-5): SQTIHQWPATLVQPVGSPLSLECTVEGTSNPNLYWYRQAAGRGLQLLFYSVGIGQISSEVPQNLSASRPQDRQFILSSKKLLLSDSGFYLCAWSVLVQETQYFGPGTRLLVL.

Only a few counts were recorded for this clone. The chain recombines TRBV30 with TRBJ2-7; D call uncertain. The CDR3 is made up of 13 amino acids. The V gene lost 3 bases and the J gene lost 2 bases, with 11 bases spanning the gap. Germline CDR1 GTSNPN, CDR2 SVGIG (reference sequence). The CDR3 coding sequence is TGTGCCTGGAGGAACCGACGCCCCTACGAGCAGTACTTC. This translates into CAWRNRRPYEQYF.

The chain uses TRBV1 and TRBJ1-1. TRBV1 is annotated as a pseudogene. The CDR3 is made up of 13 amino acids. CDR3 region: CTSSQRGNTEAFF. Written as DNA, the CDR3 is TGCACCAGCAGCCAGCGAGGGAACACTGAAGCTTTCTTT.

This clone appeared a few times. This rearrangement joins TRBV12-5 to TRBJ2-7; no definite D call. This CDR3 comprises 14 residues. Germline V gene lookup returns CDR1 LGHNT and CDR2 FRNRAP. Trimming removed 1 base at V and 0 bases at J, with 7 bases between. CDR3 sequence (DNA): TGTGCTAGTGGTTTGGCATCGAGCTCCTACGAGCAGTACTTC. It translates to CASGLASSSYEQYF. Looking up the rest from reference TRBV12-5 and TRBJ2-7 gives the full variable domain: DARVTQTPRHKVTEMGQEVTMRCQPILGHNTVFWYRQTMMQGLELLAYFRNRAPLDDSGMPKDRFSAEMPDATLATLKIQPSEPRDSAVYFCASGLASSSYEQYFGPGTRLTVT.

This clone has just a few counts. V usage is TRBV23-1 and J usage is TRBJ1-1, with a tentative D call TRBD1 (6 bases). TRBV23-1 has ORF status, its function being uncertain. Trimming left V 10 bases short and J 3 bases short, with 18 bases between. The CDR3 length is 14 residues. CDR3 coding DNA: TGCGCCAACCTGACCAGGGGTAAGGACACTGAAGCTTTCTTT. It encodes CANLTRGKDTEAFF.

V and J are TRBV7-2 and TRBJ2-1; TRBD2 agrees at 10 bases. CDR1 is SGHTA, CDR2 FQGNSA, per germline. The V gene end was trimmed by 5 bases and the J gene end by 3 bases; junction bases not matched to a gene: 4. This CDR3 region has 15 residues. This chain's CDR3 is CASSPRTSGYNEQFF. Written as DNA, the CDR3 is TGTGCCAGCAGCCCCCGGACTAGCGGCTACAATGAGCAGTTCTTC.

This clone appeared a few times. V usage is TRBV23-1 and J usage is TRBJ1-2, with a weak D call TRBD1 (5 bases). Being an ORF, TRBV23-1 has a function that is uncertain. The CDR3 extends over 18 amino acids. V lost 4 bases, J lost 4 bases, and 25 bases lay in between. CDR3 nucleotide sequence: TGCGCCAGCAGTCCCTCAGGGAGGGAATTTGTAGGGACCTATGGCTACACCTTC. Its translation: CASSPSGREFVGTYGYTF.

In nucleotides, the CDR3 is TGTGCCTGGAGTGCGGAGGACAGGTTCTATGGCTACACCTTC. It specifies CAWSAEDRFYGYTF. This chain uses TRBV30 with TRBJ1-2, with 7 bases matching TRBD1. CDR1 and CDR2 (germline): GTSNPN, SVGIG (reference sequence). This CDR3 is 14 amino acids long. J lost 4 bases, V lost 1 base, and 6 bases had no gene match.